This T cell receptor (beta chain) was retrieved from a study of T cells after somatic rescue of genetic block. The method was immunoSEQ multiplex PCR; TCRdb's version includes in-frame clones alone and lacks a portion of them. The repertoire holds over 55,000 clones, about 90% seen once, with around 3% in the top ten. V was shortened by 6 bases and J by 0 bases, with 5 bases between the two germline ends. This CDR3 is built from 13 residues. CDR1 and CDR2 (germline): MGHDK, SYGVNS. Sequencing used peripheral blood mononuclear cells (PBMCs). This chain links TRBV25-1 with TRBJ1-4; no clear D gene. The origin of this receptor is a man aged 35 to 55. The CDR3 loop is CASRGATNEKLFF. The DNA of the CDR3 is TGTGCCAGCAGGGGAGCAACTAATGAAAAACTGTTTTTT.